The TCR beta chain described here comes from a study of molecular identifiers for immune sequencing clone quantification. Study-level background: Across replicate runs, RNA obtained from approximately 20,000 or 100,000 naive CD8 cells was divided into five, with four undergoing sequencing.

The CDR3 loop spans 17 amino acids. In germline, CDR1 is DFQATT, CDR2 SNEGSKA (reference sequence). The V segment lost 1 base and the J segment 1 base; nucleotides outside the gene matches: 8. This clonotype was recorded many times. From around 18,000 to 910,000 sorted cells, naive CD8 libraries were generated with 10%, 30% or 50% RNA. Methods described previously were used for bulk TCR libraries, and listed TCR primers were applied. MiXCR was run by TCRdb on the PCR reads, yielding one entry per CDR3 protein. The repertoire holds under 75,000 distinct CDR3 sequences, around 20% seen once, with 1.1% to 1.5% in the top ten.

The TCR sequence derives from a human donor in good health. Some libraries in this study had Jurkat cell RNA spiked in. This chain joins TRBV20-1 and TRBJ2-5, with 11 positions matching TRBD1. Sequenced sample: naive CD8+ T cells from blood, with Jurkat cell RNA spiked in. Sample subset: FACS-sorted CD8+CD4-CCR7+CD45RA+ naive T cells. Here the CDR3 DNA reads TGCAGTGCTAGAGCTTATTCCGGGACAGGGGGCCAAGAGACCCAGTACTTC. Encoded protein: CSARAYSGTGGQETQYF.